Below, one T cell receptor beta chain is given with its context. At one boundary the junction diverges from the germline segment, which might be a read error. The investigators made TCR beta cDNA from 500 ng total RNA, using a constant-region primer. Modified slightly, ARM-PCR produced TCR beta libraries over three nested multiplex PCR rounds. The study ran its first two PCR rounds for roughly 11 cycles each, using TRBV1-TRBV30 forward primers and a C-beta reverse primer. TCRdb passed the multiplex PCR reads through MiXCR, listing each CDR3 protein once. In the table there are more than 45,000 distinct CDR3 sequences, around 77% of which are singletons. This specimen belongs to a study of tumor-infiltrating lymphocytes in primary liver carcinoma. The germline gives CDR1 SGHAT, CDR2 FQDESV (reference sequence). The CDR3 runs 15 residues. The tissue used was unsorted bulk material of about 19-33 mg. RNA and DNA were co-extracted from it with the AllPrep DNA/RNA mini kit.

Specimen: liver tumor tissue from sampling region 5. Subset denoted: tumor region T5, tumor centre. The V gene is TRBV11-1, the J gene TRBJ2-5, with 14 bases identical to TRBD2. The sequence was obtained from a man between 40 and 49 years old with primary liver carcinoma and hepatitis B virus infection. Written as DNA, the CDR3 is TGTGCCAGTACCCTCAGGGGACTAGCGGGAGAGACCCTGTACTTC. This encodes CASTLRGLAGETLYF.